Below, 29 T cell receptor beta chains from the same sample are listed, as sequenced in a study of blood T cell repertoires in COVID-19. Method: immunoSEQ multiplex PCR; TCRdb's copy keeps in-frame clones and lacks some. The repertoire holds about 160,000 clones, with 65% to 85% as singletons. The sample was PBMCs or T cells enriched from blood (not recorded which). The receptors stem from a woman in her fifties or sixties in a cohort exposed to, infected with or recovered from COVID-19 (not recorded which).

The J gene is TRBJ1-2, the V gene TRBV27; D is unclear. V was pared by 4 bases and J by 4 bases, with 13 bases between. The CDR3 loop spans 14 amino acids. The germline V gene has CDR1 MNHEY and CDR2 SMNVEV (reference sequence). CDR3 protein: CASSSAPDTYGYTF. In nucleotides, the CDR3 is TGTGCCAGCAGTTCTGCCCCAGATACCTATGGCTACACCTTC.

This clone was detected once. The chain couples TRBV27 to TRBJ1-1; no firm D call. The CDR3 extends over 14 amino acids. Germline V gives CDR1 MNHEY, CDR2 SMNVEV (reference sequence). V dropped 2 bases and J dropped 6 bases, with 13 bases sitting between them. The CDR3 is CASSLHPGRAEAFF. The CDR3 DNA is TGTGCCAGCAGTTTACACCCGGGGAGGGCTGAAGCTTTCTTT.

This rearrangement joins TRBV6-5 to TRBJ2-7, with 9 bases matching TRBD1. Trimming took 5 bases from V and 6 from J; bases not matched to a gene: 8. The CDR3 extends over 14 amino acids. From germline, CDR1 is MNHEY and CDR2 SVGAGI. The CDR3 sequence: CASSRPGQGGEQYF. In DNA, the CDR3 is TGTGCCAGCAGTCGACCGGGACAGGGTGGCGAGCAGTACTTC.

This rearrangement joins TRBV9 to TRBJ2-1, with 8 nucleotides matching TRBD1. Trimming took 4 bases from V and 2 from J; bases not matched to a gene: 2. Germline CDR1 reads SGDLS; CDR2 reads YYNGEE. The CDR3 loop spans 14 amino acids. CDR3 region: CASSLGQAYNEQFF. The DNA for the CDR3 is TGTGCCAGCAGCTTGGGACAGGCCTACAATGAGCAGTTCTTC.

This clone was observed a single time. This chain uses TRBV5-8 with TRBJ1-4, with D possibly TRBD1 on 5 matching bases. CDR1 SGHTS and CDR2 YDEGEE come from the germline V gene. The CDR3 loop spans 13 amino acids. The V end lost 8 bases, the J end lost 8 bases, and 16 bases lay between the germline ends. CDR3 loop: CASTQGVGEKLFF. The CDR3 DNA reads TGTGCCAGTACGCAGGGTGTTGGGGAAAAACTGTTTTTT.

This clone occurred a few times. J is TRBJ2-1 and V is TRBV7-8, with 13 bases matching TRBD2. The CDR3 is made up of 16 amino acids. In germline, CDR1 is SGHVS, CDR2 FQNEAQ. V was clipped by 1 base and J by 11 bases; unmatched bases: 8. CDR3 sequence: CASSLGRGTSGVKQFF. CDR3 in DNA: TGTGCCAGCAGCTTAGGACGTGGGACTAGCGGGGTAAAGCAGTTCTTC.

V is TRBV20-1 and J is TRBJ1-5, with D maybe TRBD1 (5 bases). CDR3 length: 13 amino acids. V lost 3 bases and J lost 3, with 9 bases in between. Per the germline V gene, CDR1 is DFQATT and CDR2 is SNEGSKA (reference sequence). CDR3: CSASPRVNQPQHF. The CDR3 nucleotides are TGCAGTGCTAGTCCCAGGGTCAATCAGCCCCAGCATTTT.

The V call is TRBV5-5, the J call TRBJ1-5; 8 positions agree with TRBD1. The CDR3 is made up of 15 amino acids. Germline lookup yields CDR1 SGHKS and CDR2 YYEKEE (reference sequence). The trim removed 4 bases at V and 3 bases at J, leaving 6 bases unmatched. This chain's CDR3 is CASSRTGTANQPQHF. The CDR3 nucleotides are TGTGCCAGCAGCCGGACAGGGACGGCCAATCAGCCCCAGCATTTT.

The sample holds many counts of this clone. The genes are TRBV19 and TRBJ1-5; 8 nucleotides line up with TRBD1. The CDR3 spans 15 residues. The germline V gene has CDR1 LNHDA and CDR2 SQIVND (reference sequence). The V segment lost 7 bases and the J segment 0 bases; nucleotides outside the gene matches: 5. The CDR3 DNA is TGTGCCAGTATGGACAGGGCTTATAGCAATCAGCCCCAGCATTTT. Amino acid sequence: CASMDRAYSNQPQHF.

This clone was detected once. The chain couples TRBV16 to TRBJ2-5; no firm D call. Germline values: CDR1 KGHSY, CDR2 FQNENV. CDR3 length: 14 residues. Trimming took off 3 bases at V and 2 bases at J, with 10 bases between the two ends. This chain's CDR3 is CASSHAPVQETQYF. As DNA, the CDR3 is TGTGCCAGCAGCCATGCACCAGTACAAGAGACCCAGTACTTC.

The chain recombines TRBV28 with TRBJ1-2; 7 nucleotides agree with TRBD1. Trimming cost V 4 bases and J 2 bases; bases outside gene matches: 16. CDR1 and CDR2 from the germline V gene are MDHEN and SYDVKM. The CDR3 sequence is 18 residues long. The CDR3 region is CASSWGLGTAKLNYGYTF. The CDR3 region has the DNA TGTGCCAGCAGTTGGGGACTCGGGACAGCCAAGTTAAACTATGGCTACACCTTC.

This chain links TRBV14 with TRBJ1-2, with TRBD1 matching 9 bases. V shed 5 bases, J shed 4 bases, and the junction held 8 bases outside the gene matches. Germline CDR1 is SGHDN and CDR2 is FVKESK. CDR3 length: 15 residues. CDR3 nucleotides: TGTGCCAGCAGCTATGGACAGGGGAGAATCTATGGCTACACCTTC. This encodes CASSYGQGRIYGYTF.

The count of this clone is one. V gene TRBV6-1 combines with J gene TRBJ1-5; 12 bases match TRBD1. Trimming took 4 bases from V and 6 from J; bases not matched to a gene: 13. Germline CDR1 reads MNHNS; CDR2 reads SASEGT. The CDR3 spans 18 residues. The CDR3 protein is CASSGPLGTGGAIQPQHF. The CDR3 nucleotides read TGTGCCAGCAGTGGTCCTTTGGGGACAGGGGGCGCGATTCAGCCCCAGCATTTT.

This clone was counted at least ten times. The chain couples TRBV15 to TRBJ1-5; TRBD1 is a possible D gene (5 bases). V was trimmed by 8 bases and J by 7 bases, leaving 21 bases between them. CDR3 length: 15 amino acids. Germline CDR1 and CDR2: LNHNV and YYDKDF (reference sequence). CDR3 sequence reads: CATENAGSMGQPQHF. The CDR3 nucleotides read TGTGCCACCGAGAATGCAGGGTCTATGGGACAGCCCCAGCATTTT.

This chain joins TRBV2 and TRBJ2-3; D might be TRBD2 (5 bases). In germline, CDR1 is SNHLY, CDR2 FYNNEI. CDR3 length: 15 residues. Trimming cost V 8 bases and J 2 bases, with 17 bases left between them. DNA of the CDR3: TGTGCCAGCGGGAGTTCTAGTACCGCCACAGATACGCAGTATTTT. Translation gives CASGSSSTATDTQYF.

The gene calls are TRBV5-1 and TRBJ2-1; D possibly corresponds to TRBD2 (6 bases). Germline CDR1 SGHRS, CDR2 YFSETQ. The CDR3 is made up of 14 amino acids. V was shortened by 6 bases and J by 2 bases, with 12 bases between the two germline ends. The CDR3 DNA reads as TGCGCCAGCACCCCGCTAGCGACCTACAATGAGCAGTTCTTC. This encodes CASTPLATYNEQFF.

This rearrangement joins TRBV19 to TRBJ1-4; D unresolved. Trimming stripped 0 bases from V and 5 bases from J, with 10 bases between. Germline CDR1 reads LNHDA; CDR2 reads SQIVND (reference sequence). CDR3 size: 15 residues. Here the CDR3 reads CASSIEEGLNEKLFF. The CDR3 DNA is TGTGCCAGTAGTATAGAGGAGGGATTGAATGAAAAACTGTTTTTT.

This rearrangement joins TRBV7-2 to TRBJ2-3; TRBD2 is a possible D gene (6 bases). The CDR3 is 15 amino acids. CDR1 is SGHTA, CDR2 FQGNSA, per germline. Trimming took off 6 bases at V and 1 base at J, with 14 bases between the two ends. In nucleotides, the CDR3 is TGTGCCAGCAGAGCTCGGTCTAGCGGCACAGATACGCAGTATTTT. Protein sequence: CASRARSSGTDTQYF.

The chain links TRBV28 to TRBJ2-3; 8 nucleotides match TRBD1. The ends lost 7 bases at V and 2 bases at J; junction bases unmatched: 11. Germline CDR1 is MDHEN and CDR2 is SYDVKM. CDR3 length: 16 residues. The CDR3 DNA sequence: TGTGCCAGCACAGGGGGCGAGGATGTTTTCACAGATACGCAGTATTTT. Translation gives CASTGGEDVFTDTQYF.

The chain is built from TRBV28 and TRBJ1-2; 7 bases are a match to TRBD1. The trim removed 6 bases at V and 0 bases at J, leaving 7 bases unmatched. Germline CDR1 is MDHEN and CDR2 is SYDVKM. The CDR3 is 15 amino acids. CDR3 residues: CASSPRGHTNYGYTF. In nucleotides, the CDR3 is TGTGCCAGCAGCCCGAGGGGGCACACTAACTATGGCTACACCTTC.

Only one count was recorded for this clone. The CDR3 DNA is TGCGCCAGCAGTGATTCGAGTAGAATTAACAATGAGCAGTTCTTC. Translated, it gives CASSDSSRINNEQFF. V gene TRBV10-1 combines with J gene TRBJ2-1; no clear D. With 3 bases removed from V and 5 bases from J, the gap between germline ends came to 14 bases. The CDR3 totals 15 residues. Germline CDR1 and CDR2: WNHNN and SYGVQD (reference sequence).

A single count supports this clone. The chain has TRBV2 and TRBJ1-3, with 7 nucleotides matching TRBD1. The CDR3 consists of 16 residues. Germline CDR1 and CDR2: SNHLY and FYNNEI. Trimming cost V 0 bases and J 1 base; bases outside gene matches: 3. The CDR3, as DNA: TGTGCCAGCAGTGAAGCGGACAGGATTTCTGGAAACACCATATATTTT. Translated: CASSEADRISGNTIYF.

This chain joins TRBV29-1 and TRBJ1-2, with a possible D match to TRBD1 (5 bases). V lost 4 bases and J 7 bases, leaving 19 bases between the germline ends. The V gene's germline CDR1 is SQVTM and CDR2 ANQGSEA. The CDR3 is made up of 14 amino acids. In DNA form, the CDR3 reads TGCAGCGTTGTCGATCAACCTAGTAGGGGTGGCTACACCTTC. Translation: CSVVDQPSRGGYTF.

The rearrangement uses TRBV5-4 and TRBJ1-5; D is unclear. Trimming took 2 bases from V and 9 from J, leaving 12 bases between them. Germline V gives CDR1 SGHNT, CDR2 YYREEE (reference sequence). This CDR3 is 13 amino acids long. CDR3 in amino acids: CASSFNTESPQHF. CDR3 in DNA: TGTGCCAGCAGCTTCAATACAGAATCGCCCCAGCATTTT.

The chain employs TRBV29-1 and TRBJ2-3, with a tentative D call TRBD1 (5 bases). Trimming shortened V by 3 bases and J by 9 bases, and 13 bases separated the two germline ends. Germline values: CDR1 SQVTM, CDR2 ANQGSEA. The CDR3 consists of 12 residues. CDR3: CSVEMAGQTQYF. The CDR3 DNA sequence: TGCAGCGTTGAGATGGCAGGGCAAACGCAGTATTTT.

V and J are TRBV28 and TRBJ2-7, with D maybe TRBD1 (5 bases). V was pared by 7 bases and J by 3 bases, with 10 bases between. CDR1 MDHEN and CDR2 SYDVKM come from the germline V gene. The CDR3 contains 12 residues. CDR3 DNA sequence: TGTGCCAGCATAGGGGAACTCTACGAGCAGTACTTC. Its protein product is CASIGELYEQYF.

The genes are TRBV3-1 (or the pseudogene TRBV3-2) and TRBJ1-5, with a possible D match to TRBD1 (5 bases). The CDR3 is 17 residues long. Germline lookup yields CDR1 LGHDT and CDR2 YNNKEL (reference sequence). The V end was cut by 1 base, the J end by 1 base, with 14 bases between. In nucleotides, the CDR3 is TGTGCCAGCAGCCAAGGCAGGGTCGGACACAGCAATCAGCCCCAGCATTTT. It yields the protein CASSQGRVGHSNQPQHF.

V and J are TRBV9 and TRBJ1-1; TRBD1 matches 7 bases. The germline V gene has CDR1 SGDLS and CDR2 YYNGEE. The ends lost 2 bases at V and 6 bases at J; junction bases unmatched: 4. The CDR3 is 13 amino acids. The CDR3 reads CASSVTGFAEAFF. CDR3 DNA sequence: TGTGCCAGCAGCGTGACAGGGTTCGCTGAAGCTTTCTTT.

The chain has TRBV7-8 and TRBJ2-3, with D tentatively TRBD2 (7 bases). The CDR3 extends over 15 amino acids. With 3 bases removed from V and 2 bases from J, the gap between germline ends came to 12 bases. CDR1 is SGHVS, CDR2 FQNEAQ, per germline. In DNA form, the CDR3 reads TGTGCCAGCAGCTTCAGGGGAGGGATCACAGATACGCAGTATTTT. Amino acids: CASSFRGGITDTQYF.